The source of this T cell receptor (beta chain) is a study of control samples from healthy donors and cancer patients. Germline CDR1 is MNHEY and CDR2 is SVGAGI. CDR3 length: 13 amino acids. Trimming removed 7 bases at V and 5 bases at J, with 11 bases between. Libraries were prepared by immunoSEQ multiplex PCR; TCRdb keeps only in-frame clonotypes and omits some of them. In the table there are around 110,000 clones, about 94% of which are singletons. The sequence derives from a man in his thirties or forties in good health. Sequencing was done on a sample of blood. The chain is built from TRBV6-5 and TRBJ2-2; a possible D gene is TRBD1 (6 bases). CDR3 DNA sequence: TGTGCCAGCAACAGGGTCGATACCGGGGAGCTGTTTTTT. Residues: CASNRVDTGELFF.